Listed below are T cell receptor beta chains from one sample, sequenced in a study of cytomegalovirus exposure and HLA in healthy donors. Profiled with immunoSEQ multiplex PCR; TCRdb holds only in-frame clones, not every one. The sample contains fewer than 200,000 clones, around 80% of which appear only once. Sequenced sample: PBMCs. These receptors were collected from a man aged 35 to 55 in good health and CMV-seronegative. Both conserved end residues are part of each CDR3. D genes are given only for firm matches. Clone size is not always given. Where it is, it says once, few, many or a class for expanded clones.

>TRBJ1-4|TRBV10-3|TRBD1|-
TGTGCCATCAGTGAGTCACAGGGGAGGGAAAAACTGTTTTTT
CAISESQGREKLFF
>TRBJ1-1|TRBV5-1|TRBD1|-
TGCGCCAGCAGCTTAGGGACAGGGAACACTGAAGCTTTCTTT
CASSLGTGNTEAFF
>TRBJ2-3|TRBV2|TRBD1|-
TGTGCCAGCCAAGAACAGGGGGCGTCCAGTACAGATACGCAGTATTTT
CASQEQGASSTDTQYF
>TRBJ1-1|TRBV6-4|TRBD1|-
TGTGCCAGCAGTTCGGACAGGGGCGACACTGAAGCTTTCTTT
CASSSDRGDTEAFF
>TRBJ2-4|TRBV7-9|TRBD2|few
TGTGCCAGCAGCTTCCAAGGGGAGGGAAACAGTCAGTACTTC
CASSFQGEGNSQYF
>TRBJ2-2|TRBV5-4|TRBD1|once
TGTGCCAGCAGCTTGGTTCAGGGGGTGTTCACCGGGGAGCTGTTTTTT
CASSLVQGVFTGELFF
>TRBJ1-5|TRBV10-2|-|-
TGCGCCAGCAGTGACGGCAGAATCAATCCCGCGGGGAATCAGCCCCAGCATTTT
CASSDGRINPAGNQPQHF
>TRBJ2-2|TRBV18|-|-
TGTGCCAGCTCACCCCCGTCCGGCACCGGGGAGCTGTTTTTT
CASSPPSGTGELFF
>TRBJ1-1|TRBV5-4|TRBD1|few
TGTGCCAGCAGATCGGGACAGGCGAACACTGAAGCTTTCTTT
CASRSGQANTEAFF
>TRBJ2-1|TRBV11-3|-|-
TGTGCCAGCAGCTCCAACAGGGCATCCTACAATGAGCAGTTCTTC
CASSSNRASYNEQFF
>TRBJ2-7|TRBV19|-|-
TGTGCCAGTAGTAGGGACACTCTCTCCTACGAGCAGTACTTC
CASSRDTLSYEQYF
>TRBJ2-3|TRBV18|-|-
TGTGCCAGCAAAACCCGACATACTAGCACAGATACGCAGTATTTT
CASKTRHTSTDTQYF
>TRBJ2-7|TRBV6-5|-|-
TGTGCCAGCACTGACTCGGGGCGCCACGAGCAGTACTTC
CASTDSGRHEQYF
>TRBJ2-3|TRBV4-2|TRBD2|-
TGTGCCAGCAGCCAAGAGCAAGTGGCGGGAGGGGTCACAGATACGCAGTATTTT
CASSQEQVAGGVTDTQYF